The 6 T cell receptor beta chains listed next were all sequenced from one sample in a study of blood T cell repertoires in COVID-19. The method was immunoSEQ multiplex PCR; TCRdb's version includes in-frame clones alone and lacks a portion of them. The sample has roughly 180,000 clones, more than 65% seen once. Sequencing used PBMCs or T cells enriched from blood (not recorded which). The receptor set was obtained from a woman aged 40-49 years with acute COVID-19.

The rearrangement joins TRBV7-2 to TRBJ2-3; 8 positions match TRBD1. Germline V gene data show CDR1 as SGHTA and CDR2 as FQGNSA. After removal of 5 bases from V and 4 bases from J, the junction contained 8 bases not matched to a gene. CDR3 size: 15 residues. The CDR3 loop reads CASSPPGQGPDTQYF. The CDR3 bases are TGTGCCAGCAGCCCGCCCGGACAGGGCCCAGATACGCAGTATTTT.

The chain uses TRBV11-2 and TRBJ2-7; 9 bases line up with TRBD1. Trimming removed 7 bases from V and 6 bases from J; junction bases left unmatched: 10. CDR3 length: 14 residues. Germline V gives CDR1 SGHAT, CDR2 FQNNGV. CDR3 nucleotide sequence: TGTGCCAGCACCATCACAGGGGGCGTATTCGAGCAGTACGTC. Translating gives CASTITGGVFEQYV.

This clone was found a few times. The chain is built from TRBV4-1 and TRBJ1-5; 7 bases line up with TRBD1. J gave up 10 bases and V 3 bases, and 9 bases lay outside the gene matches. CDR1 MGHRA and CDR2 YSYEKL come from the germline V gene. The CDR3 runs 14 residues. CDR3 residues: CASSQGQRLSPQHF. The CDR3 coding sequence is TGCGCCAGCAGCCAGGGACAGCGGTTGAGCCCCCAGCATTTT.

The chain carries TRBV5-4 and TRBJ2-3, with 12 bases identical to TRBD2. The V gene end was trimmed by 0 bases and the J gene end by 8 bases; junction bases not matched to a gene: 10. The CDR3 is 17 residues long. CDR1 is SGHNT and CDR2 is YYREEE in the germline V gene (reference sequence). The CDR3 sequence: CASSLAGTSGRRGTQYF. CDR3 in DNA: TGTGCCAGCAGCTTGGCAGGGACTAGCGGGCGAAGGGGTACGCAGTATTTT.

CDR3 sequence: CSAARGYEQYF. The DNA of the CDR3 is TGCAGTGCGGCCAGGGGATACGAGCAGTACTTC. The chain recombines TRBV20-1 with TRBJ2-7, with D possibly matching TRBD1 (6 bases). The V gene's germline CDR1 is DFQATT and CDR2 SNEGSKA (reference sequence). With 6 bases removed from V and 4 bases from J, the gap between germline ends came to 10 bases. CDR3 length: 11 amino acids.

The J gene is TRBJ2-4, the V gene TRBV20-1; 7 bases are a match to TRBD1. J gave up 1 base and V 5 bases, and 8 bases lay outside the gene matches. The CDR3 covers 15 residues. CDR1 and CDR2 (germline): DFQATT, SNEGSKA (reference sequence). The CDR3 nucleotides are TGCAGTGCTGGTGGACAGGCGGAGGCCAAAAACATTCAGTACTTC. Encoded protein: CSAGGQAEAKNIQYF.